Listed below are T cell receptor beta chains from one sample, sequenced in a study of T cell changes during pregnancy in multiple sclerosis. Here immunoSEQ multiplex PCR was the method, and the copy in TCRdb shows in-frame clones only, minus some. The data show some 97,000 clones, more than 80% seen once. The sequencing here drew on peripheral blood, taken in the second trimester of pregnancy. The source of these receptors is a female donor with multiple sclerosis, enrolled in a pregnancy study. Each CDR3 is given with its conserved first and last residue. A D gene is named only where the DNA matches it firmly. For some rows the clone size is stated as once, few or many, or as a class when expanded; others skip it.

TRBV2	TRBJ1-6	-	TRBD1	TGTGCCAGCAGGCGGGACAGGGGAACTAATTCACCCCTCCACTTT	CASRRDRGTNSPLHF
TRBV7-2	TRBJ2-2	-	TRBD2	TGTGCCAGCAGCTTCGGACTAGCGGGAGGGACCGGGGAGCTGTTTTTT	CASSFGLAGGTGELFF
TRBV28	TRBJ2-1	once	TRBD1	TGTGCCAGCAGTTCCACCGGGACAGGGAATCCTAATGAGCAGTTCTTC	CASSSTGTGNPNEQFF
TRBV19	TRBJ1-5	-	-	TGTGCCAGTAGTCCCTCTATGGGGGGGGCGGATAGCAATCAGCCCCAGCATTTT	CASSPSMGGADSNQPQHF
TRBV6-1	TRBJ2-1	-	TRBD2	TGTGCCAGCAGTGATACTAGCGGGAGGCTCTACAATGAGCAGTTCTTC	CASSDTSGRLYNEQFF
TRBV5-1	TRBJ1-3	-	-	TGCGCCAGCAGTCCGACAGACTCTGGAAACACCATATATTTT	CASSPTDSGNTIYF
TRBV2	TRBJ2-5	-	-	TGTGCCAGCAGTGCCGACAGCCAAGAGACCCAGTACTTC	CASSADSQETQYF
TRBV10-3	TRBJ2-3	once	TRBD2	TGTGCCATCAGTCTACAGTCAACCCGTGGCAGCGGGGGCATAACAGATACGCAGTATTTT	CAISLQSTRGSGGITDTQYF
TRBV30	TRBJ2-2	-	TRBD2	TGTGCCTGGACTCTAGCGGGGGGGCTCGGGGAGCTGTTTTTT	CAWTLAGGLGELFF
TRBV19	TRBJ2-5	-	TRBD1	TGTGCCAGTAGACTAACAGGGGGTGGGGAGACCCAGTACTTC	CASRLTGGGETQYF
TRBV6-5	TRBJ1-2	-	TRBD1	TGTGCCAGCTCTAGGGGACAGGGCGTATATGGCTACACCTTC	CASSRGQGVYGYTF
TRBV27	TRBJ2-1	-	TRBD1	TGTGCCAGCACTTATCTGGGACAGGGAAACAATGAGCAGTTCTTC	CASTYLGQGNNEQFF
TRBV5-1	TRBJ1-1	-	TRBD1	TGCGCCAGCAGCTTGCGACAGGGGATCACTGAAGCTTTCTTT	CASSLRQGITEAFF
TRBV6-6	TRBJ1-2	-	-	TGTGCCAGCAGTTCCCCCCGGGCTAACTATGGCTACACCTTC	CASSSPRANYGYTF
TRBV7-9	TRBJ1-2	-	TRBD1	TGTGTCAGCAGCTTAGCGGGACAGGTCTTAGTTGACTATGGCTACACCTTC	CVSSLAGQVLVDYGYTF
TRBV28	TRBJ1-1	-	-	TGTGCCAGCAGCCCTGTACAGAGGAACACTGAAGCTTTCTTT	CASSPVQRNTEAFF
TRBV30	TRBJ2-7	-	-	TGTGCCTGGAAGGCAGGCCACTACGAGCAGTACTTC	CAWKAGHYEQYF
TRBV5-1	TRBJ2-7	-	-	TGCGCCAGCAGCTTGGAGCAGGTGAGCTACGAGCAGTACTTC	CASSLEQVSYEQYF
TRBV9	TRBJ2-3	-	-	TGTGCCAGCAGCGTAGTTTCAGGTTGGACAGATACGCAGTATTTT	CASSVVSGWTDTQYF
TRBV28	TRBJ2-2	-	TRBD1	TGTGCCAGCAAGTGGACAGGGGGAAACACCGGGGAGCTGTTTTTT	CASKWTGGNTGELFF
TRBV4-2	TRBJ1-1	once	TRBD1	TGTGCCAGCAGCCCACCCCCGGGGACAGGGAGTACTGAAGCTTTCTTT	CASSPPPGTGSTEAFF
TRBV7-2	TRBJ2-2	-	TRBD2	TGTGCCAGCAGCTTAGTCGGGACTAGCGGAGGGGAGCTGTTTTTT	CASSLVGTSGGELFF
TRBV30	TRBJ2-3	-	-	TGTGCCTGGAGTGCTATCCAACTAGGAGATACGCAGTATTTT	CAWSAIQLGDTQYF
TRBV9	TRBJ2-2	-	TRBD2	TGTGCCAGCAGCGTAGTCGGGGGGACCGGGGAGCTGTTTTTT	CASSVVGGTGELFF
TRBV7-8	TRBJ1-4	-	TRBD1	TGTGCCAGCAGCCCTAGGACAGGGACTAATGAAAAACTGTTTTTT	CASSPRTGTNEKLFF
TRBV7-2	TRBJ1-6	few	-	TGTGCCAGCAGTTTCCCGAGCGCAATCTATAATTCACCCCTCCACTTT	CASSFPSAIYNSPLHF
TRBV9	TRBJ1-4	-	-	TGTGCCAGCAGCTTGACATGGGATGAAAAACTGTTTTTT	CASSLTWDEKLFF
TRBV18	TRBJ2-7	-	TRBD2	TGTGCCAGCTCACCTGGGTTAGCGGGCTCGGACGAGCAGTACTTC	CASSPGLAGSDEQYF
TRBV7-9	TRBJ2-1	-	TRBD2	TGTGCCAGCAGCTTATCCGGGACTAGGGAGTTCTTC	CASSLSGTREFF
TRBV9	TRBJ1-2	-	TRBD1	TGTGCCAGCAGCGTAGTGGGGGACAGGGGCTACACCTTC	CASSVVGDRGYTF
TRBV29-1	TRBJ2-7	-	-	TGCAGCGTCGCCCCGACAGGCTCCTACGAGCAGTACTTC	CSVAPTGSYEQYF
TRBV7-8	TRBJ2-3	once	TRBD2	TGTGCCAGCAGCACCCGGACTAGCGGGGGGTCCAGATCTAGCACAGATACGCAGTATTTT	CASSTRTSGGSRSSTDTQYF
TRBV29-1	TRBJ2-1	once	-	TGCAGCGTTTTCGTCTGGGACACTAACAATGAGCAGTTCTTC	CSVFVWDTNNEQFF
TRBV4-1	TRBJ2-7	-	-	TGCGCCAGCAGCCAACGAGCGTCGTCGTACGAGCAGTACTTC	CASSQRASSYEQYF
TRBV5-1	TRBJ2-1	-	TRBD2	TGCGCCAGCAGCCCAATCTTACTAGCGGACAATGAGCAGTTCTTC	CASSPILLADNEQFF
TRBV19	TRBJ1-4	-	TRBD1	TGTGCCAGTAGTATTGGGACAGGGGATGAAAAACTGTTTTTT	CASSIGTGDEKLFF
TRBV28	TRBJ1-3	-	-	TGTGCCAGCAGTTTAATAGGCGGTTCATTCGGAAACACCATATATTTT	CASSLIGGSFGNTIYF
TRBV7-3	TRBJ2-6	once	TRBD1	TGTGCCAGCAGCTTAGGCCGGGACAGGGGGCACGGGGCCAACGTCCTGACTTTC	CASSLGRDRGHGANVLTF
TRBV18	TRBJ2-1	-	-	TGTGCCAGCTCACCACAGGGGTACAATGAGCAGTTCTTC	CASSPQGYNEQFF
TRBV5-6	TRBJ2-7	-	-	TGTGCCAGCAGCTTTCAGGGGGGTATGGGCGAGCAGTACTTC	CASSFQGGMGEQYF
TRBV30	TRBJ1-3	-	-	TGTGCCTGGAGTGTTGGACACGATGGAAACACCATATATTTT	CAWSVGHDGNTIYF
TRBV10-2	TRBJ2-3	-	-	TGCGCCAGCAGCAAAGCGGGTATAGAAGGGGATACGCAGTATTTT	CASSKAGIEGDTQYF
TRBV18	TRBJ2-1	once	TRBD2	TGTGCCAGCTCACTCGGACTAGCGGTTGAGCAGTTCTTC	CASSLGLAVEQFF
TRBV9	TRBJ1-6	-	TRBD1	TGTGCCAGCGACCAGGGGGAACTTTCTTCACCCCTCCACTTT	CASDQGELSSPLHF